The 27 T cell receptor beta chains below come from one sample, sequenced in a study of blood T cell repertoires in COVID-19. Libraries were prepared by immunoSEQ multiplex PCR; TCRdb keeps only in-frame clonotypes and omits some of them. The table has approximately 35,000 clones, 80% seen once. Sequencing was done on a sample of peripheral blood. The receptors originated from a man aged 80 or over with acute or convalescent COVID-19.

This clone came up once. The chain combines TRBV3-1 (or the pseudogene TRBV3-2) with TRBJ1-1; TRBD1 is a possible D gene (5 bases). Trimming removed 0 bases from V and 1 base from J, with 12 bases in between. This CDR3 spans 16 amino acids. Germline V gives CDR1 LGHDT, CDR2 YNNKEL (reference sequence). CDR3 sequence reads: CASSQELGLRNTEAFF. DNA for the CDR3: TGTGCCAGCAGCCAAGAATTGGGACTCAGGAACACTGAAGCTTTCTTT.

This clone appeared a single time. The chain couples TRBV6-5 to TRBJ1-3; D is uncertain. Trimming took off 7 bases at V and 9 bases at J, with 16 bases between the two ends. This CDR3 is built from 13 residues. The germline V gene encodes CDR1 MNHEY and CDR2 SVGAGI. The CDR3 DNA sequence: TGTGCCAGCACCGACTCCGTCGGGGTCACCATATATTTT. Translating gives CASTDSVGVTIYF.

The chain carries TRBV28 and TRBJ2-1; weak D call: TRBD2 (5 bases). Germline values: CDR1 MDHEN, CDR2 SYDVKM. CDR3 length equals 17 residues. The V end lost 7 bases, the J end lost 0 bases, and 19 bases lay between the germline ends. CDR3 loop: CASIHLPGKSSYNEQFF. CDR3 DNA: TGTGCCAGCATCCACTTACCGGGAAAAAGCTCCTACAATGAGCAGTTCTTC.

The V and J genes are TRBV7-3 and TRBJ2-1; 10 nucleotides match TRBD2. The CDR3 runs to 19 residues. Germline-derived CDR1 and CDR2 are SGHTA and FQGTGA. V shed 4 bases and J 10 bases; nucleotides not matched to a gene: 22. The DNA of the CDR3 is TGTGCCAGCAGCTCGCAACCAACCGGGACTAGCGATGCTCGGGGCGAGCAGTTCTTC. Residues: CASSSQPTGTSDARGEQFF.

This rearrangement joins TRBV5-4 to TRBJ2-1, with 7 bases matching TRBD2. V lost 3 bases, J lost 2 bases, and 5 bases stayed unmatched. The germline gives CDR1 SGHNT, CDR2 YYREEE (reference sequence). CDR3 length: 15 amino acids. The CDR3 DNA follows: TGTGCCAGCAGCTCTAGCGGACGGACCTACAATGAGCAGTTCTTC. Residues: CASSSSGRTYNEQFF. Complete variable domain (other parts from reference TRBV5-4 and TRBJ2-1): ETGVTQSPTHLIKTRGQQVTLRCSSQSGHNTVSWYQQALGQGPQFIFQYYREEENGRGNFPPRFSGLQFPNYSSELNVNALELDDSALYLCASSSSGRTYNEQFFGPGTRLTVL.

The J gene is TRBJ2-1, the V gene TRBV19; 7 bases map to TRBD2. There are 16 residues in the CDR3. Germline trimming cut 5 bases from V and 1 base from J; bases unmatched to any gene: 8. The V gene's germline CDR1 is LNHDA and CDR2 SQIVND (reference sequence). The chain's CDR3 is CASSLPQGGSYNEQFF. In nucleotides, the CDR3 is TGTGCCAGTAGTCTACCCCAGGGAGGGTCCTACAATGAGCAGTTCTTC.

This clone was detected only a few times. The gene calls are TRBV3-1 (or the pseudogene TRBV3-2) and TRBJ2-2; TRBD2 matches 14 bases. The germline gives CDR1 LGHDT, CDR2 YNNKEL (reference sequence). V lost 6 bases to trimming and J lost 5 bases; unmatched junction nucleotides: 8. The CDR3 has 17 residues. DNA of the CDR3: TGTGCCAGCAGGGGACTAGCGGGAGCGGTTGGGACCGGGGAGCTGTTTTTT. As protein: CASRGLAGAVGTGELFF.

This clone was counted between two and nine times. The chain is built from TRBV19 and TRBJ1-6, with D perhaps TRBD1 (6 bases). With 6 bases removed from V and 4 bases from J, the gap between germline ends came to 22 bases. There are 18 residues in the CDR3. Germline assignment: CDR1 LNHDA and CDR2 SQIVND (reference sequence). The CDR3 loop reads CASSNDPIQGYYNSPLHF. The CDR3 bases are TGTGCCAGTAGCAACGATCCGATCCAGGGGTATTATAATTCACCCCTCCACTTT.

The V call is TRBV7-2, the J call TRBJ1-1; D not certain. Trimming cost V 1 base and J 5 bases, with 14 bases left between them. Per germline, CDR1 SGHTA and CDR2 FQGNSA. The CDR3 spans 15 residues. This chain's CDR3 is CASSLVYGGWTEAFF. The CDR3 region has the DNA TGTGCCAGCAGCTTAGTTTATGGAGGCTGGACTGAAGCTTTCTTT.

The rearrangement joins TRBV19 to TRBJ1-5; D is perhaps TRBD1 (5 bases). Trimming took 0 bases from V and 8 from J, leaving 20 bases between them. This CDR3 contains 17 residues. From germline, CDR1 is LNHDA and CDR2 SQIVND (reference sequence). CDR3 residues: CASSIDLLGLGGEPQHF. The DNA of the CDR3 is TGTGCCAGTAGTATAGATCTGTTGGGGCTCGGTGGCGAGCCCCAGCATTTT.

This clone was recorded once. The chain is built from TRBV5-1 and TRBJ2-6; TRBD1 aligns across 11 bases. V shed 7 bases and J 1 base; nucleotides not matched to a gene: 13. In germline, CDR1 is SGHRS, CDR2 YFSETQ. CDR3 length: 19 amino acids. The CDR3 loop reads CASGGGGQGARSGANVLTF. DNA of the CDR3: TGCGCCAGCGGAGGGGGCGGACAGGGGGCGCGTTCTGGGGCCAACGTCCTGACTTTC.

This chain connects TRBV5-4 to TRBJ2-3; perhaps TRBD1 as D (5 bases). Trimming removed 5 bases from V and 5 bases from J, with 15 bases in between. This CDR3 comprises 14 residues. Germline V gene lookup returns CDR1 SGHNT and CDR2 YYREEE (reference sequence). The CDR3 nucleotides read TGTGCCAGCAGAACAGGAGATTTACGAGATACGCAGTATTTT. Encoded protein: CASRTGDLRDTQYF. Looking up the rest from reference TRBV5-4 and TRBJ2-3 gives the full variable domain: ETGVTQSPTHLIKTRGQQVTLRCSSQSGHNTVSWYQQALGQGPQFIFQYYREEENGRGNFPPRFSGLQFPNYSSELNVNALELDDSALYLCASRTGDLRDTQYFGPGTRLTVL.

The CDR3 coding sequence is TGTGCCTGGAGTGGACTAGCGGTCCAAGAGACCCAGTACTTC. Protein: CAWSGLAVQETQYF. The chain links TRBV30 to TRBJ2-5, with 9 nucleotides matching TRBD2. Trimming took 1 base from V and 1 from J; bases not matched to a gene: 1. The CDR3 has 14 amino acids. Germline V gene sequence: CDR1 GTSNPN, CDR2 SVGIG (reference sequence).

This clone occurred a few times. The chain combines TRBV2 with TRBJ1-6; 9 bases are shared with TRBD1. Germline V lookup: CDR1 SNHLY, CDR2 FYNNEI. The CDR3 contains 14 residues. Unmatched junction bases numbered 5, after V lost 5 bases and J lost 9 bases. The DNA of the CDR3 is TGTGCCAGCAGTTTGGACAGGGGAAGTTCACCCCTCCACTTT. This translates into CASSLDRGSSPLHF.

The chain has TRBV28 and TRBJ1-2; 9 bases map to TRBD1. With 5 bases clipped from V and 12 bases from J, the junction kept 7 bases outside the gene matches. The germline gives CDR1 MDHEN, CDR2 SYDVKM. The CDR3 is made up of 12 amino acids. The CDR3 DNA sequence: TGTGCCAGCAGTGCGGGACAGGGAAGGAACACCTTC. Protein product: CASSAGQGRNTF.

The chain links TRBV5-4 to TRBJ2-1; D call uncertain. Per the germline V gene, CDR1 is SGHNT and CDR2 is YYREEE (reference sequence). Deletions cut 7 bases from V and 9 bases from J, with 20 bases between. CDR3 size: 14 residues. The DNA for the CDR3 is TGTGCCAGCTCACCGGAAGCGACTCAGCGTGAGCAGTTCTTC. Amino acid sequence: CASSPEATQREQFF. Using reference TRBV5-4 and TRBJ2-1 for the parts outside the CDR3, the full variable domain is ETGVTQSPTHLIKTRGQQVTLRCSSQSGHNTVSWYQQALGQGPQFIFQYYREEENGRGNFPPRFSGLQFPNYSSELNVNALELDDSALYLCASSPEATQREQFFGPGTRLTVL.

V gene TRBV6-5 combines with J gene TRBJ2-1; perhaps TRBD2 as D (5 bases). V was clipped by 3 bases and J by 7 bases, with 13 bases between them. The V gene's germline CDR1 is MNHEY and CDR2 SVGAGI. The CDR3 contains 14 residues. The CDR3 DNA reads TGTGCCAGCAGTTATTCTTTTGGCGGGAATGAGCAGTTCTTC. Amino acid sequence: CASSYSFGGNEQFF.

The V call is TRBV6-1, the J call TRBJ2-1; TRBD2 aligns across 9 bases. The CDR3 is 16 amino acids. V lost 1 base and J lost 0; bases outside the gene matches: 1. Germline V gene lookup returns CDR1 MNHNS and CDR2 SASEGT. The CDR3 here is CASSEVSGSSYNEQFF. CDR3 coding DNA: TGTGCCAGCAGTGAAGTTAGCGGGAGCTCCTACAATGAGCAGTTCTTC.

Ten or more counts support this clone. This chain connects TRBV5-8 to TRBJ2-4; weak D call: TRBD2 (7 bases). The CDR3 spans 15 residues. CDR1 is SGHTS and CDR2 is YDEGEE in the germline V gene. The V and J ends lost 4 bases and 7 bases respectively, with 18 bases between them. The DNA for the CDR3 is TGTGCCAGCAGCACCGGAGGGGGGGGGCGGAACATTCAGTACTTC. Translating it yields CASSTGGGGRNIQYF.

The DNA of the CDR3 is TGTGCCAGTAGCTTCCCGGGGAGGAGGTCTGAAGCTTTCTTT. Protein sequence: CASSFPGRRSEAFF. The genes are TRBV19 and TRBJ1-1; D unresolved. CDR1 LNHDA and CDR2 SQIVND come from the germline V gene (reference sequence). V was cut by 6 bases and J by 6 bases, with 17 bases left in between. This CDR3 is 14 amino acids long.

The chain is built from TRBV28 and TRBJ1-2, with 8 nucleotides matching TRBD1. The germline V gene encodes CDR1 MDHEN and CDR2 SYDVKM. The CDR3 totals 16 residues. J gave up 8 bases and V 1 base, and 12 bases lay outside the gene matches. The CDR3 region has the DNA TGTGCCAGCAGTTTATCAGGGGGCGCAGGGGCTGGAGGCTACACCTTC. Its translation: CASSLSGGAGAGGYTF.

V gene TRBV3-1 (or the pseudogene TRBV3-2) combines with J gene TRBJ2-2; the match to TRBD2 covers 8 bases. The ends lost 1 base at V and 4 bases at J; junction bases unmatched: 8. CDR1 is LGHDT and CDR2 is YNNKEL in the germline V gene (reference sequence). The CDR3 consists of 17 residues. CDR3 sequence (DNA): TGTGCCAGCAGCCAAGTACTAGCGGCCCCCCTCACCGGGGAGCTGTTTTTT. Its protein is CASSQVLAAPLTGELFF.

CDR3 in amino acids: CASSLDLGGRNTYEQYF. DNA for the CDR3: TGTGCCAGCAGCTTAGATCTGGGCGGGAGGAATACCTACGAGCAGTACTTC. V gene TRBV11-2 combines with J gene TRBJ2-7; 8 nucleotides match TRBD2. Germline-derived CDR1 and CDR2 are SGHAT and FQNNGV. The CDR3 contains 17 residues. With 0 bases clipped from V and 2 bases from J, the junction kept 9 bases outside the gene matches.

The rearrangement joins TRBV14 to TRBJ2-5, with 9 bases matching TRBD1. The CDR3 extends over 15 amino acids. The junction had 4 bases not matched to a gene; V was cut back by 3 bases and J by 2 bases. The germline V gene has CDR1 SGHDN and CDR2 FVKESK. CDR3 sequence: CASSQAGTGQETQYF. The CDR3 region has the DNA TGTGCCAGCAGCCAGGCAGGGACAGGGCAAGAGACCCAGTACTTC.

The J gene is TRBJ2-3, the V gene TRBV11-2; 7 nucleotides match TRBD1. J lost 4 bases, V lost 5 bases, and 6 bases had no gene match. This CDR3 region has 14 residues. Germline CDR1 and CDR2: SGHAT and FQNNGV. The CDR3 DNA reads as TGTGCCAGCAGCCCCGGACAGGTTTCAGATACGCAGTATTTT. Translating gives CASSPGQVSDTQYF.

The DNA for the CDR3 is TGTGCCAGCAGCTTAGCGGGGACAGGGGGCGAAAAACTGTTTTTT. It yields the protein CASSLAGTGGEKLFF. The rearrangement joins TRBV7-9 to TRBJ1-4, with 12 bases identical to TRBD1. The germline V gene encodes CDR1 SEHNR and CDR2 FQNEAQ (reference sequence). The junction had 1 base not matched to a gene; V was cut back by 0 bases and J by 8 bases. This CDR3 has 15 amino acids.

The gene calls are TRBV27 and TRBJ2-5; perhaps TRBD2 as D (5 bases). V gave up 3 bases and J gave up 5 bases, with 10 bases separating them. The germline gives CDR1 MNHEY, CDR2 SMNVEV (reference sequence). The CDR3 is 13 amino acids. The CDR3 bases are TGTGCCAGCAGTTTTGGACTTTTGGAGACCCAGTACTTC. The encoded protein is CASSFGLLETQYF.